This T cell receptor (beta chain) was sequenced for a study of blood T cell repertoires in COVID-19. Across the whole study: From the United States, Italy and Spain came samples of acute and convalescent COVID-19. Nucleic acid was either cDNA or gDNA, and it came from T cells, B-cell-depleted T cells, or PBMCs.

The CDR3 runs to 14 residues. The ends were cut back, 6 bases at V and 0 bases at J, with 11 bases in the middle. Germline V gene data show CDR1 as SGHAT and CDR2 as FQDESV (reference sequence). Enrollment of patients from Seattle took place during active infection, with longitudinal follow-up. Assay used: immunoSEQ multiplex PCR; TCRdb lists only in-frame clones, some missing. The sample consists of roughly 150,000 clones, 70% to 90% of them appearing once. Source material: peripheral blood. The genes are TRBV11-1 and TRBJ1-1, with no clear D. This clonotype originated in a woman in her 50s with COVID-19, enrolled during active disease. The CDR3 nucleotides are TGTGCCAGCAGACTAGAGGGAATGAACACTGAAGCTTTCTTT. Translating it yields CASRLEGMNTEAFF.